Below are 16 T cell receptor beta chains sequenced from a single sample in a study of long-term antiretroviral therapy in people with HIV. Sequencing relied on immunoSEQ assay v3.0, run at survey level. Some clones are missing from TCRdb's copy, which holds only in-frame ones; the method was immunoSEQ multiplex PCR. Of roughly 17,000 clones listed, roughly 89% were seen once; the top ten hold approximately 10%. The specimen was unsorted PBMCs, collected 3 years after starting antiretroviral therapy. The receptors were gathered from a man aged 50 or older with HIV.

This chain links TRBV28 with TRBJ2-7, with D unclear. CDR3 length: 14 amino acids. V gave up 3 bases and J gave up 3 bases, with 12 bases separating them. Germline CDR1 is MDHEN and CDR2 is SYDVKM. The CDR3 nucleotides are TGTGCCAGCAGTTTTCGTGGCACCGTCTACGAGCAGTACTTC. Amino acids: CASSFRGTVYEQYF. Full variable domain (rest looked up from reference TRBV28 and TRBJ2-7): DVKVTQSSRYLVKRTGEKVFLECVQDMDHENMFWYRQDPGLGLRLIYFSYDVKMKEKGDIPEGYSVSREKKERFSLILESASTNQTSMYLCASSFRGTVYEQYFGPGTRLTVT.

The V call is TRBV4-3, the J call TRBJ1-5; D may be TRBD1 (6 bases). This CDR3 is built from 17 residues. V was pared by 0 bases and J by 7 bases, with 19 bases between. CDR1 and CDR2 (germline): LGHNA, YSLEER. The CDR3 loop reads CASSQDWGQGPGQPQHF. The CDR3 bases are TGCGCCAGCAGCCAAGATTGGGGACAAGGTCCCGGCCAGCCCCAGCATTTT.

V is TRBV27 and J is TRBJ1-2; the match to TRBD1 covers 7 bases. The CDR3 has 15 amino acids. V was clipped by 6 bases and J by 0 bases; unmatched bases: 7. Germline CDR1 reads MNHEY; CDR2 reads SMNVEV (reference sequence). The CDR3 DNA is TGTGCCAGCAGCCCCCTTGACAGGGCTAACTATGGCTACACCTTC. Its protein product is CASSPLDRANYGYTF.

V is TRBV7-9 and J is TRBJ1-1; D gene ambiguous. Germline values: CDR1 SEHNR, CDR2 FQNEAQ (reference sequence). V lost 5 bases, J lost 6 bases, and 22 bases lay in between. The CDR3 covers 16 residues. In nucleotides, the CDR3 is TGTGCCAGCAGCCAACTAGGTAAGGAGGGTCCTGCTGAAGCTTTCTTT. It specifies CASSQLGKEGPAEAFF.

This chain connects TRBV27 to TRBJ1-6, with a weak D call TRBD1 (5 bases). CDR1 and CDR2 from the germline V gene are MNHEY and SMNVEV (reference sequence). This CDR3 spans 17 amino acids. V shed 5 bases and J shed 1 base, with 15 bases lying between them. CDR3 region: CASSTLGTRSYNSPLHF. CDR3 bases: TGTGCCAGCAGTACCCTCGGGACCAGGTCCTATAATTCACCCCTCCACTTT.

The chain is built from TRBV12-5 and TRBJ2-5, with D maybe TRBD2 (5 bases). Trimming stripped 7 bases from V and 7 bases from J, with 16 bases between. The CDR3 length is 13 residues. Germline-derived CDR1 and CDR2 are LGHNT and FRNRAP. This CDR3 is CASAPVPGGTQYF. CDR3 sequence (DNA): TGTGCTAGTGCCCCCGTCCCCGGAGGGACCCAGTACTTC.

This rearrangement joins TRBV27 to TRBJ2-2, with 13 bases aligning to TRBD2. V was pared by 7 bases and J by 5 bases, with 7 bases of the junction left unmatched. CDR1 MNHEY and CDR2 SMNVEV come from the germline V gene (reference sequence). The CDR3 contains 16 residues. The CDR3 DNA reads TGTGCCAGCAATTCCCGGACTAGCGGGGGTACCGGGGAGCTGTTTTTT. It codes for CASNSRTSGGTGELFF.

The gene calls are TRBV10-1 and TRBJ2-7; D may match TRBD1 or TRBD2 (5 bases each). This CDR3 has 13 residues. The V end was cut by 3 bases, the J end by 7 bases, with 13 bases between. Germline loops: CDR1 WNHNN, CDR2 SYGVQD (reference sequence). The CDR3 is CASSDPARGEQYF. The CDR3 DNA follows: TGCGCCAGCAGTGATCCGGCGAGGGGTGAGCAGTACTTC.

This chain uses TRBV10-1 with TRBJ1-2, with TRBD1 as a possible D gene (5 bases). Trimming took 3 bases from V and 1 from J, leaving 9 bases between them. The length of the CDR3 is 14 residues. The V gene's germline CDR1 is WNHNN and CDR2 SYGVQD (reference sequence). CDR3 residues: CASSDGGLNYGYTF. The CDR3 coding sequence is TGCGCCAGCAGTGACGGGGGACTTAACTATGGCTACACCTTC.

The chain links TRBV7-6 to TRBJ2-7; 9 nucleotides align to TRBD2. This CDR3 spans 14 amino acids. V lost 1 base, J lost 2 bases, and 0 bases stayed unmatched. The V gene's germline CDR1 is SGHVS and CDR2 FNYEAQ. The CDR3 loop reads CASSLGGGAYEQYF. The CDR3 DNA follows: TGTGCCAGCAGCTTAGGCGGGGGGGCCTACGAGCAGTACTTC.

The chain employs TRBV7-9 and TRBJ1-1, with D tentatively TRBD1 (6 bases). The CDR3 consists of 14 residues. V was shortened by 5 bases and J by 5 bases, with 15 bases between the two germline ends. In germline, CDR1 is SEHNR, CDR2 FQNEAQ (reference sequence). The CDR3 DNA reads as TGTGCCAGCAGCCCCCCAGGGGCGTTAACTGAAGCTTTCTTT. Encoded protein: CASSPPGALTEAFF.

The chain employs TRBV28 and TRBJ1-3; no reliable D call. In germline, CDR1 is MDHEN, CDR2 SYDVKM. The CDR3 totals 14 residues. V was pared by 8 bases and J by 0 bases, with 11 bases between. The DNA of the CDR3 is TGTGCCAGCGCCGTGACCTTCTCTGGAAACACCATATATTTT. Encoded protein: CASAVTFSGNTIYF.

This chain uses TRBV10-1 with TRBJ2-3; 11 positions agree with TRBD1. Germline CDR1 and CDR2: WNHNN and SYGVQD (reference sequence). This CDR3 is built from 16 residues. V lost 5 bases and J lost 2; bases outside the gene matches: 6. The CDR3 spells CASSTGTGGTTDTQYF. The DNA of the CDR3 is TGCGCCAGCAGTACAGGGACAGGGGGGACCACAGATACGCAGTATTTT.

This chain uses TRBV5-6 with TRBJ1-3; no definite D call. The germline gives CDR1 SGHDT, CDR2 YYEEEE. This CDR3 has 14 residues. V lost 0 bases, J lost 0 bases, and 4 bases lay in between. The CDR3 protein is CASSLGDSGNTIYF. DNA for the CDR3: TGTGCCAGCAGCTTGGGGGACTCTGGAAACACCATATATTTT.

This sequence joins TRBV2 and TRBJ1-2; D unresolved. Germline CDR1 is SNHLY and CDR2 is FYNNEI. Trimming pared 3 bases from V and 7 bases from J, leaving 15 bases between. This CDR3 comprises 14 residues. CDR3 nucleotides: TGTGCCAGCAGTGAGGGAGTGGGCTATACTGGCTACACCTTC. Amino acids: CASSEGVGYTGYTF. Together with reference TRBV2 and TRBJ1-2, the CDR3 gives the full variable domain: EPEVTQTPSHQVTQMGQEVILRCVPISNHLYFYWYRQILGQKVEFLVSFYNNEISEKSEIFDDQFSVERPDGSNFTLKIRSTKLEDSAMYFCASSEGVGYTGYTFGSGTRLTVV.

The chain uses TRBV29-1 and TRBJ2-7; TRBD2 matches at 7 bases. CDR3 length: 13 amino acids. V lost 7 bases, J lost 2 bases, and 8 bases stayed unmatched. Germline V gives CDR1 SQVTM, CDR2 ANQGSEA. Here the CDR3 reads CSAPRGGTYEQYF. The CDR3 coding sequence is TGCAGCGCTCCGAGGGGAGGGACCTACGAGCAGTACTTC.